One sample yielded the 31 T cell receptor beta chains listed below, sequenced in a study of blood T cell repertoires in COVID-19. Libraries were prepared by immunoSEQ multiplex PCR; TCRdb keeps only in-frame clonotypes and omits some of them. The sample lists 190,000 or so clones; around nine tenths were seen once. Sequenced input: peripheral blood. The receptors come from a man aged 40-49 years with active or convalescent COVID-19.

The chain combines TRBV4-1 with TRBJ2-1; tentative D call: TRBD1 (5 bases). This CDR3 contains 15 residues. Between the trimmed V and J ends, which lost 0 bases and 7 bases, there was a span of 13 bases. Germline values: CDR1 MGHRA, CDR2 YSYEKL. The CDR3, as DNA: TGCGCCAGCAGCCAAGATTCAGACAGCAGGAATGAGCAGTTCTTC. This sequence encodes CASSQDSDSRNEQFF.

A note on this clone: Other nucleotide sequences from this sample produce the same CDR3. This rearrangement joins TRBV6-5 to TRBJ1-5; possible D gene TRBD1, 5 bases. This CDR3 spans 13 amino acids. Germline V gene sequence: CDR1 MNHEY, CDR2 SVGAGI. Trimming removed 0 bases at V and 5 bases at J, with 5 bases between. The CDR3 sequence is CASSYSRDQPQHF. CDR3 DNA sequence: TGTGCCAGCAGTTACTCCAGGGATCAGCCCCAGCATTTT.

This clone was observed once. The chain uses TRBV5-8 and TRBJ1-2; 7 bases are shared with TRBD1. J gave up 4 bases and V 0 bases, and 6 bases lay outside the gene matches. Germline V CDR1 and CDR2: SGHTS, YDEGEE. CDR3 length: 15 amino acids. The CDR3 sequence is CASSLVAGGSYGYTF. The CDR3 bases are TGTGCCAGCAGCTTGGTGGCAGGGGGTAGCTATGGCTACACCTTC.

The CDR3 DNA reads TGTGCCAGCAGTTACGTGGGCGGAGGAGAAAAACTGTTTTTT. Protein product: CASSYVGGGEKLFF. The rearrangement links TRBV6-6 to TRBJ1-4; no definite D call. From germline, CDR1 is MNHNY and CDR2 SVGAGI (reference sequence). Trimming cost V 2 bases and J 8 bases, with 12 bases left between them. CDR3 length: 14 residues.

This chain connects TRBV2 to TRBJ1-5; 7 nucleotides align to TRBD1. This CDR3 has 14 residues. Germline lookup yields CDR1 SNHLY and CDR2 FYNNEI. V shed 4 bases, J shed 7 bases, and the junction held 7 bases outside the gene matches. The CDR3 protein is CASSGDRVYQPQHF. The CDR3 bases are TGTGCCAGCAGTGGCGACAGGGTGTACCAGCCCCAGCATTTT.

The chain has TRBV6-1 and TRBJ2-5, with D perhaps matching TRBD1 (7 bases). Per the germline V gene, CDR1 is MNHNS and CDR2 is SASEGT. The ends were cut back, 0 bases at V and 7 bases at J, with 12 bases in the middle. The CDR3 loop spans 14 amino acids. DNA for the CDR3: TGTGCCAGCAGTGAAGCGACAGGGCGGGGGACCCAGTACTTC. The encoded protein is CASSEATGRGTQYF.

This clone was picked up one time. The chain links TRBV28 to TRBJ2-6; weak D call: TRBD1 (5 bases). The V end lost 6 bases, the J end lost 2 bases, and 11 bases lay between the germline ends. The CDR3 has 15 amino acids. Germline V gives CDR1 MDHEN, CDR2 SYDVKM. CDR3 loop: CASSPGSAGANVLTF. CDR3 nucleotides: TGTGCCAGCAGCCCAGGGTCCGCTGGGGCCAACGTCCTGACTTTC.

This clone was detected once. The rearrangement joins TRBV27 to TRBJ2-2; 9 nucleotides line up with TRBD2. Germline trimming cut 6 bases from V and 6 bases from J; bases unmatched to any gene: 8. The CDR3 spans 15 residues. Germline values: CDR1 MNHEY, CDR2 SMNVEV (reference sequence). The CDR3 coding sequence is TGTGCCAGCAGCTCCCGCGGGACTAGCTCCGGGGAGCTGTTTTTT. It is translated as CASSSRGTSSGELFF.

The DNA of the CDR3 is TGTGCCAGCAGTTTATCACCTGGAGGTCCTGGCTACACCTTC. It yields the protein CASSLSPGGPGYTF. This chain joins TRBV28 and TRBJ1-2, with no clear D. The CDR3 totals 14 residues. Per the germline V gene, CDR1 is MDHEN and CDR2 is SYDVKM. V shed 1 base and J shed 7 bases, with 13 bases lying between them.

The chain employs TRBV6-6 and TRBJ2-7, with 10 positions matching TRBD1. V lost 6 bases to trimming and J lost 2 bases; unmatched junction nucleotides: 10. The CDR3 sequence is 16 residues long. CDR1 and CDR2 from the germline V gene are MNHNY and SVGAGI (reference sequence). Written as DNA, the CDR3 is TGTGCCAGCAGGGTACTCGGGACAGGGGTTCCCTACGAGCAGTACTTC. Translation: CASRVLGTGVPYEQYF.

This chain uses TRBV30 with TRBJ2-1; 11 bases agree with TRBD2. Germline CDR1 reads GTSNPN; CDR2 reads SVGIG (reference sequence). The CDR3 consists of 14 residues. Trimming cost V 3 bases and J 8 bases; bases outside gene matches: 6. CDR3 DNA: TGTGCCTGGAGCCGACTAGCGGGGTTAGATGAGCAGTTCTTC. This gives the protein CAWSRLAGLDEQFF.

The V call is TRBV10-3, the J call TRBJ1-5; D uncertain. The germline V and J ends were trimmed by 3 bases and 0 bases, with 12 bases remaining between them. Germline lookup yields CDR1 ENHRY and CDR2 SYGVKD. The CDR3 has 16 residues. CDR3 loop: CAISDRRGDSNQPQHF. The CDR3 DNA reads as TGTGCCATCAGTGATAGGCGCGGAGATAGCAATCAGCCCCAGCATTTT.

This chain joins TRBV3-1 (or the pseudogene TRBV3-2) and TRBJ2-7, with TRBD1 identical over 10 bases. This CDR3 region has 14 residues. CDR1 is LGHDT and CDR2 is YNNKEL in the germline V gene (reference sequence). V lost 2 bases, J lost 6 bases, and 4 bases stayed unmatched. The chain's CDR3 is CASSQTTGGVEQYF. In nucleotides, the CDR3 is TGTGCCAGCAGCCAAACGACAGGGGGCGTCGAGCAGTACTTC.

For the CDR3, the DNA is TGTGCCAGCAGCGTGACCGGGACAGGACGACGTGTGAGAGCTTTCTTT. This translates into CASSVTGTGRRVRAFF. The gene calls are TRBV5-4 and TRBJ1-1, with 8 positions matching TRBD1. The V gene's germline CDR1 is SGHNT and CDR2 YYREEE (reference sequence). The V and J ends lost 4 bases and 10 bases, in that order; junction bases with no gene match: 18. This CDR3 has 16 residues. The full variable domain, with the rest looked up from reference TRBV5-4 and TRBJ1-1, is ETGVTQSPTHLIKTRGQQVTLRCSSQSGHNTVSWYQQALGQGPQFIFQYYREEENGRGNFPPRFSGLQFPNYSSELNVNALELDDSALYLCASSVTGTGRRVRAFFGQGTRLTVV.

The rearrangement joins TRBV27 to TRBJ2-7, with a tentative D call TRBD2 (5 bases). The CDR3 covers 14 residues. The germline V gene has CDR1 MNHEY and CDR2 SMNVEV (reference sequence). V was pared by 3 bases and J by 3 bases, with 12 bases between. The chain's CDR3 is CASSLAGPNYEQYF. The CDR3, as DNA: TGTGCCAGCAGTTTGGCGGGCCCGAACTACGAGCAGTACTTC.

The chain recombines TRBV30 with TRBJ1-1; D call uncertain. Germline loops: CDR1 GTSNPN, CDR2 SVGIG (reference sequence). V was clipped by 2 bases and J by 0 bases, with 4 bases between them. CDR3 length: 12 amino acids. CDR3 loop: CAWSLVNTEAFF. CDR3 sequence (DNA): TGTGCCTGGAGTTTAGTGAACACTGAAGCTTTCTTT.

The rearrangement joins TRBV28 to TRBJ1-1; D is possibly TRBD1 (5 bases). Deletions cut 3 bases from V and 2 bases from J, with 19 bases between. Per the germline V gene, CDR1 is MDHEN and CDR2 is SYDVKM. CDR3 length equals 17 residues. Here the CDR3 reads CASSFIGGPLGNTEAFF. The CDR3 bases are TGTGCCAGCAGTTTTATCGGGGGTCCGTTGGGAAACACTGAAGCTTTCTTT.

The chain carries TRBV4-3 and TRBJ2-7; TRBD1 aligns across 8 bases. The V gene's germline CDR1 is LGHNA and CDR2 YSLEER. This CDR3 is built from 15 residues. J lost 3 bases, V lost 0 bases, and 4 bases had no gene match. The DNA of the CDR3 is TGCGCCAGCAGCCAAGACCGGACAGGGAACTACGAGCAGTACTTC. Protein: CASSQDRTGNYEQYF.

The J gene is TRBJ2-5, the V gene TRBV6-5, with D possibly being TRBD2 (5 bases). This CDR3 has 12 residues. The V end was cut by 11 bases, the J end by 7 bases, with 17 bases between. Germline V gene lookup returns CDR1 MNHEY and CDR2 SVGAGI. Here the CDR3 reads CAAELLRGTQYF. DNA for the CDR3: TGTGCCGCCGAACTACTCCGGGGGACCCAGTACTTC.

V gene TRBV13 combines with J gene TRBJ1-1; D is ambiguous. Germline values: CDR1 PRHDT, CDR2 FYEKMQ (reference sequence). V was pared by 8 bases and J by 6 bases, with 16 bases between. This CDR3 spans 13 amino acids. CDR3 DNA sequence: TGTGCCAGCGGGCATTGGGGAGAGCCTGAAGCTTTCTTT. Its translation: CASGHWGEPEAFF.

V gene TRBV4-1 combines with J gene TRBJ2-1; 11 bases line up with TRBD1. The J segment lost 5 bases and the V segment lost 2 bases, leaving 8 bases of the junction unmatched. Germline V lookup: CDR1 MGHRA, CDR2 YSYEKL. The CDR3 contains 17 residues. CDR3 sequence: CASSQTKGQGEDNEQFF. In DNA, the CDR3 is TGCGCCAGCAGCCAAACCAAGGGACAGGGGGAGGACAATGAGCAGTTCTTC.

The V call is TRBV7-9, the J call TRBJ2-2; a possible D gene is TRBD2 (6 bases). There are 14 residues in the CDR3. Trimming removed 2 bases at V and 6 bases at J, with 10 bases between. Germline CDR1 SEHNR, CDR2 FQNEAQ (reference sequence). In DNA, the CDR3 is TGTGCCAGCAGCTTAAGAGGGGAGGCCGGGGAGCTGTTTTTT. Protein product: CASSLRGEAGELFF.

The V call is TRBV27, the J call TRBJ2-5; a possible D gene is TRBD2 (5 bases). The CDR3 consists of 13 residues. CDR1 and CDR2 from the germline V gene are MNHEY and SMNVEV (reference sequence). The ends were cut back, 3 bases at V and 3 bases at J, with 8 bases in the middle. CDR3 sequence (DNA): TGTGCCAGCAGTTTCCAGCGGAAAGAGACCCAGTACTTC. Translated, it gives CASSFQRKETQYF.

The gene calls are TRBV3-1 (or the pseudogene TRBV3-2) and TRBJ1-2, with 7 positions matching TRBD1. This CDR3 is built from 16 residues. Germline V gene sequence: CDR1 LGHDT, CDR2 YNNKEL (reference sequence). V lost 3 bases to trimming and J lost 4 bases; unmatched junction nucleotides: 11. The CDR3 nucleotides are TGTGCCAGCAGCCAGTATGGGGACAGCCTATTCTATGGCTACACCTTC. Protein product: CASSQYGDSLFYGYTF.

The rearrangement links TRBV11-3 to TRBJ2-1; 11 nucleotides match TRBD2. The length of the CDR3 is 15 residues. Per the germline V gene, CDR1 is SGHNT and CDR2 is YENEEA. The V segment lost 5 bases and the J segment 6 bases; nucleotides outside the gene matches: 6. The CDR3 loop reads CASSVPLAGGNEQFF. Written as DNA, the CDR3 is TGTGCCAGCAGCGTACCCCTAGCGGGGGGCAATGAGCAGTTCTTC.

The chain uses TRBV4-1 and TRBJ1-5, with D possibly being TRBD1 (5 bases). This CDR3 comprises 16 residues. Germline V lookup: CDR1 MGHRA, CDR2 YSYEKL. Trimming cost V 1 base and J 2 bases, with 12 bases left between them. The CDR3 reads CASSQVGGEGNQPQHF. The CDR3 DNA is TGCGCCAGCAGCCAAGTTGGGGGGGAGGGCAATCAGCCCCAGCATTTT.

The chain employs TRBV4-1 and TRBJ2-1; 8 bases map to TRBD2. J lost 8 bases, V lost 0 bases, and 6 bases had no gene match. Germline CDR1 and CDR2: MGHRA and YSYEKL. The CDR3 has 15 residues. The chain's CDR3 is CASSQEGLAGYEQFF. In DNA form, the CDR3 reads TGCGCCAGCAGCCAAGAAGGTCTAGCGGGTTATGAGCAGTTCTTC.

The J gene is TRBJ2-3, the V gene TRBV6-1, with a possible D match to TRBD2 (6 bases). The CDR3 runs to 13 residues. Germline V gene lookup returns CDR1 MNHNS and CDR2 SASEGT. V was cut by 1 base and J by 14 bases, with 16 bases left in between. CDR3 sequence: CASSEVVGGVLYF. CDR3 bases: TGTGCCAGCAGTGAAGTGGTCGGGGGTGTGTTGTATTTT.

V gene TRBV6-6 combines with J gene TRBJ1-3, with D maybe TRBD1 (5 bases). Germline V CDR1 and CDR2: MNHNY, SVGAGI (reference sequence). V lost 5 bases and J lost 1, with 9 bases in between. The CDR3 has 14 residues. The CDR3 sequence is CASSRTLSGNTIYF. Written as DNA, the CDR3 is TGTGCCAGCAGTAGGACACTTTCTGGAAACACCATATATTTT.

About this clone: Other DNA variants within this sample encode the same CDR3. V is TRBV28 and J is TRBJ1-5; unclear D gene. CDR1 and CDR2 from the germline V gene are MDHEN and SYDVKM. Deletions cut 3 bases from V and 4 bases from J, with 4 bases between. The CDR3 loop spans 12 amino acids. CDR3 loop: CASSLRNQPQHF. As DNA, the CDR3 is TGTGCCAGCAGTTTGAGAAATCAGCCCCAGCATTTT.

This chain links TRBV5-4 with TRBJ1-1; weak D call: TRBD1 (6 bases). V was clipped by 4 bases and J by 1 base, with 11 bases between them. Looked up from germline, CDR1 is SGHNT and CDR2 is YYREEE (reference sequence). The CDR3 length is 14 residues. The CDR3 region has the DNA TGTGCCAGCAGCCTCCCAGGGGCGAACACTGAAGCTTTCTTT. Protein sequence: CASSLPGANTEAFF. The variable domain in full, completed from reference TRBV5-4 and TRBJ1-1, reads ETGVTQSPTHLIKTRGQQVTLRCSSQSGHNTVSWYQQALGQGPQFIFQYYREEENGRGNFPPRFSGLQFPNYSSELNVNALELDDSALYLCASSLPGANTEAFFGQGTRLTVV.